The present TCR beta chain was sequenced within a study of T cell responses to AZD1222 COVID-19 vaccine. Whole-study results and caveats: CD4 TCRs covered the whole spike, strongest at regions 160-218 and 743-854. There were mostly white British donors and more females than males, and clonal diversity was possibly underestimated.

Germline V gene sequence: CDR1 SNHLY, CDR2 FYNNEI. This CDR3 spans 14 amino acids. The V gene end was trimmed by 11 bases and the J gene end by 3 bases; junction bases not matched to a gene: 12. Repertoires were generated with immunoSEQ multiplex PCR, while TCRdb's copy carries only in-frame clones and drops some. The repertoire includes roughly 130,000 clones, about 90% of them detected once, and approximately 19% sits in the top ten. The count of this clone is one. The antigen remains unidentified. This TCR was recovered from an adult in good health. The source was peripheral blood, collected on day 0 of MenACWY control vaccination. V and J are TRBV2 and TRBJ2-7, with 8 bases identical to TRBD1. The DNA for the CDR3 is TGTGCCGGATCACTGACAGGGGTGAACTACGAGCAGTACTTC. This translates into CAGSLTGVNYEQYF.